This T cell receptor (beta chain) comes out of a study of human T cells and chemical hapten exposure (dated by TCRdb to the early 2020s). Background on the whole study: For sensitization, 2% DPC in acetone was applied to a 2 cm by 2 cm area of upper inner arm skin. Patients additionally received weekly therapeutic DPC doses to the scalp throughout the roughly 25-week study period. Patch testing was performed on the upper back with Finn chambers containing 0.01% DPC, and the patch tests were scored after 6 days according to International Contact Dermatitis Research Group standards. Most of the patients in the cohort were female, and the cohort covered alopecia areata with under or over 50% scalp involvement, alopecia totalis and alopecia universalis. The libraries were sequenced as a pool, and the TCR yield per sample differed mostly because of small variations in library volumes within the pool. The study tracked peripheral blood TCR repertoire changes in vivo during primary and secondary sensitization to the hapten diphenylcyclopropenone (DPC) in alopecia patients. Blood samples were taken from patients before sensitization (week 0) and at 2, 6 and about 24 weeks after DPC sensitization. For TCR sequencing, blood came from 25 to 35 alopecia patients at anywhere from one to four time points (pre-sensitization, 2, 6 and 24 weeks). Summary of the overall study and its limitations: Repeated subsampling changed both the strength of the expansion versus patch-test correlation and the threshold at which that correlation became significant. DPC sensitization did not change the number of TCRs with a frequency above 1 in 1000, and there was no evidence of changes in global repertoire structure. Compared with pre-sensitization or healthy control sets, expanded TCRs formed significantly more large CDR3 similarity clusters, which is consistent with antigen-driven responses. Because every patient had alopecia, a presumed autoimmune disease, the patients' immune response might differ from that of healthy individuals. Patch test score correlated positively with the number of PT1 expanded TCRs, reaching significance at thresholds 8, 16 and 32 but not at 4.

The library was built by means of RACE. TCRdb shows the sequencer as NextSeq 500. During library preparation, unique molecular identifiers were attached to individual cDNA molecules so that TCRs could be counted in a quantitative, reproducible way. From each blood RNA sample, both TCR alpha and TCR beta chains were sequenced. The paper's data handling went like this. The median number of TCRs per sample was roughly 100,000, ranging from 23,224 to 690,600. The Decombinator software suite was used to annotate V, J and CDR3 in the TCR reads. To make PS versus PT1 abundance plots, every sample was subsampled to the same number of TCRs (28,000). Expanded TCRs were defined as absent before sensitization and observed at least eight times at the 2-week time point. Through fastp at Q25 and MiXCR, TCRdb rebuilt clones from the public reads, retaining in-frame beta chains. For every CDR3 protein sequence, its rows merge into one entry that carries the most common genes and DNA. The V and J calls and clone size are TCRdb's, not the authors'. The sample table records more than 80,000 distinct CDR3 sequences; approximately 10% of these occur just once. The ten most abundant clones make up 3.1% of the sample.

The time point label corresponds to: pre-sensitization, week 0. The intended sense of this specimen's treatment or condition label: therapeutic diphenylcyclopropenone sensitization with weekly scalp DPC. Blood at each patch-test visit was drawn before the patch test was applied. Patients were considered eligible if aged 18 to 70, diagnosed with alopecia and deemed suitable for DPC therapy, and patients were excluded if pregnant. Total RNA was extracted from unfractionated whole blood collected in Tempus Blood RNA tubes. With respect to this clonotype: Its antigen is unknown. Base qualities are missing; no much larger clone stands one base away.

V is clipped by 6 bases and J by 7 bases, and the sequence between their germline boundaries is 10 bases long. Based on the germline V gene, the CDR1 and CDR2 sequences are SQVTM and ANQGSEA. Spanning cysteine to phenylalanine, the CDR3 consists of 11 amino acids. Left in the record is the CDR3 DNA by itself, 33 bases read in frame from the first base. The V and J genes are TRBV29-1 and TRBJ2-1, with TRBD2 tentatively as D gene (5 bases match). The TCR sequence derives from a woman between 55 and 75 years old with alopecia areata. Some clones in this sample may be carry-over from other donors' samples. This material consisted of whole blood, taken in connection with sensitization to the hapten diphenylcyclopropenone (DPC). The nucleotide sequence is TGCAGCGTCTTTCGGGGTAATGAGCAGTTCTTC. This sequence encodes CSVFRGNEQFF.